The 23 T cell receptor beta chains given below trace back to one sample, sequenced in a study of radiotherapy plus CTLA-4 blockade in lung cancer. Libraries were prepared by immunoSEQ multiplex PCR; TCRdb keeps only in-frame clonotypes and omits some of them. The sample lists around 45,000 clones; approximately 76% were seen once. The starting material was peripheral blood, obtained from a patient treated with radiotherapy plus ipilimumab. Source of these receptors: a human donor with non-small cell lung cancer who had stable disease on radiotherapy plus ipilimumab.

The chain employs TRBV6-5 and TRBJ2-5; D is possibly TRBD1 (6 bases). CDR1 and CDR2 from the germline V gene are MNHEY and SVGAGI. Trimming left V 6 bases short and J 5 bases short, with 16 bases between. The CDR3 contains 14 residues. The DNA for the CDR3 is TGTGCCAGCAGACGGGACATATTGAGGGAGACCCAGTACTTC. As protein: CASRRDILRETQYF.

The gene calls are TRBV29-1 and TRBJ1-2, with D maybe TRBD1 (5 bases). The CDR3 is 12 residues long. The germline CDR1 and CDR2 sequences are SQVTM and ANQGSEA. V lost 4 bases to trimming and J lost 12 bases, with 18 bases between them. The CDR3 bases are TGCAGCGTTGGTGGATCCTTTCAGGGAGACACCTTC. It specifies CSVGGSFQGDTF.

The J gene is TRBJ2-7, the V gene TRBV28; TRBD1 matches at 9 bases. The V segment lost 8 bases and the J segment 3 bases; nucleotides outside the gene matches: 17. CDR3 size: 17 residues. Per the germline V gene, CDR1 is MDHEN and CDR2 is SYDVKM. The CDR3 reads CASRPGDRVIFNYEQYV. The CDR3 region has the DNA TGTGCCAGCCGACCGGGGGACAGGGTGATTTTCAACTACGAGCAGTACGTC.

The chain links TRBV4-2 to TRBJ1-1; no clear D. The CDR3 sequence is 13 residues long. V lost 5 bases and J 0 bases, leaving 7 bases between the germline ends. Germline V lookup: CDR1 LGHNA, CDR2 YNFKEQ. In DNA form, the CDR3 reads TGTGCCAGCAGCAGTCGGATGAACACTGAAGCTTTCTTT. Translated: CASSSRMNTEAFF.

The chain combines TRBV7-9 with TRBJ2-7, with 9 bases matching TRBD1. V shed 6 bases and J 3 bases; nucleotides not matched to a gene: 6. CDR1 is SEHNR and CDR2 is FQNEAQ in the germline V gene (reference sequence). There are 14 residues in the CDR3. CDR3 DNA sequence: TGTGCCAGCAGTAACCGGGACAGGGTCTACGAGCAGTACTTC. It codes for CASSNRDRVYEQYF.

The CDR3 sequence is CASSPWTVWGEKLFF. In DNA, the CDR3 is TGTGCCAGCAGCCCGTGGACCGTCTGGGGTGAAAAACTGTTTTTT. The V call is TRBV4-2, the J call TRBJ1-4; D gene unclear. Germline loops: CDR1 LGHNA, CDR2 YNFKEQ. V dropped 4 bases and J dropped 7 bases, with 16 bases sitting between them. The CDR3 consists of 15 residues.

The chain uses TRBV6-5 and TRBJ2-7; D may match TRBD1 or TRBD2 (6 bases each). CDR3 length: 16 amino acids. Germline V gene sequence: CDR1 MNHEY, CDR2 SVGAGI. V gave up 0 bases and J gave up 1 base, with 13 bases separating them. CDR3 in DNA: TGTGCCAGCAGTTACTCCCCCGGGGGCAGTTCCTACGAGCAGTACTTC. Translated: CASSYSPGGSSYEQYF.

The J gene is TRBJ1-2, the V gene TRBV25-1; possible D gene TRBD1, 5 bases. Trimming left V 8 bases short and J 2 bases short, with 18 bases between. From germline, CDR1 is MGHDK and CDR2 SYGVNS. The CDR3 runs to 15 residues. In DNA form, the CDR3 reads TGTGCCAGCGTTGGTTTGGCAGGGTCAAACTATGGCTACACCTTC. Translating gives CASVGLAGSNYGYTF.

This chain joins TRBV6-5 and TRBJ1-4; maybe TRBD1 (5 bases). Trimming removed 6 bases at V and 0 bases at J, with 11 bases between. The CDR3 contains 15 residues. Germline loops: CDR1 MNHEY, CDR2 SVGAGI. The CDR3 DNA reads as TGTGCCAGCAGGGAGGGGTCTACAACTAATGAAAAACTGTTTTTT. Translated, it gives CASREGSTTNEKLFF.

This sequence joins TRBV11-2 and TRBJ2-1, with D unclear. The ends were cut back, 8 bases at V and 10 bases at J, with 18 bases in the middle. Germline CDR1 and CDR2: SGHAT and FQNNGV. The CDR3 has 13 amino acids. The CDR3 nucleotides are TGTGCCAGCGGTCAGGAAAGCTGGGGAGAGCAGTTCTTC. This codes for CASGQESWGEQFF.

J is TRBJ1-2 and V is TRBV30, with 9 bases that match TRBD1. Germline V CDR1 and CDR2: GTSNPN, SVGIG (reference sequence). The CDR3 has 14 residues. Trimming cost V 3 bases and J 7 bases; bases outside gene matches: 9. CDR3 nucleotides: TGTGCCTGGAGGGGCGGGACAGGGATCAGTGGCTACACCTTC. This gives the protein CAWRGGTGISGYTF.

The chain links TRBV13 to TRBJ1-2; the match to TRBD1 covers 8 bases. J lost 7 bases, V lost 4 bases, and 26 bases had no gene match. CDR3 length equals 20 residues. From germline, CDR1 is PRHDT and CDR2 FYEKMQ (reference sequence). In DNA, the CDR3 is TGTGCCAGCAGCTCTACAACCGACGCGGCAAAGACAGGGGTCGACTTTGGCTACACCTTC. This translates into CASSSTTDAAKTGVDFGYTF. Together with reference TRBV13 and TRBJ1-2, the CDR3 gives the full variable domain: AAGVIQSPRHLIKEKRETATLKCYPIPRHDTVYWYQQGPGQDPQFLISFYEKMQSDKGSIPDRFSAQQFSDYHSELNMSSLELGDSALYFCASSSTTDAAKTGVDFGYTFGSGTRLTVV.

This chain links TRBV4-3 with TRBJ1-5; D not certain. The CDR3 runs to 13 residues. Per germline, CDR1 LGHNA and CDR2 YSLEER. V was cut by 1 base and J by 6 bases, with 7 bases left in between. CDR3 residues: CASSQGAAQPQHF. DNA of the CDR3: TGCGCCAGCAGCCAAGGGGCAGCTCAGCCCCAGCATTTT.

The CDR3 reads CASSSLRLTNPYGYTF. Here the CDR3 DNA reads TGTGCCAGCAGTTCCCTACGGCTCACAAACCCCTATGGCTACACCTTC. The V gene is TRBV6-5, the J gene TRBJ1-2; no clear D. CDR3 length: 16 residues. CDR1 MNHEY and CDR2 SVGAGI come from the germline V gene. Deletions cut 4 bases from V and 4 bases from J, with 19 bases between.

For this clone: In the same sample, other DNA sequences code for this CDR3. The J gene is TRBJ1-5, the V gene TRBV13, with D possibly matching TRBD1 (5 bases). Germline loops: CDR1 PRHDT, CDR2 FYEKMQ (reference sequence). V lost 0 bases, J lost 2 bases, and 5 bases lay in between. CDR3 length equals 14 residues. CDR3 nucleotides: TGTGCCAGCAGCTTAGGCAGGGGCAATCAGCCCCAGCATTTT. Its protein is CASSLGRGNQPQHF.

The CDR3: CASSPGQSYGYTF. In DNA, the CDR3 is TGCGCCAGCAGCCCGGGACAGTCCTATGGCTACACCTTC. The rearrangement links TRBV5-1 to TRBJ1-2; 7 nucleotides align to TRBD1. Germline CDR1 SGHRS, CDR2 YFSETQ. CDR3 length: 13 residues. After removal of 4 bases from V and 4 bases from J, the junction contained 4 bases not matched to a gene.

The DNA of the CDR3 is TGTGCCAGCAGCCCGAGGGGACAGGGGGCAAATGAGCAGTTCTTC. Translation: CASSPRGQGANEQFF. V usage is TRBV9 and J usage is TRBJ2-1; 12 nucleotides agree with TRBD1. Germline lookup yields CDR1 SGDLS and CDR2 YYNGEE. V lost 4 bases, J lost 7 bases, and 6 bases stayed unmatched. The CDR3 totals 15 residues.

V is TRBV2 and J is TRBJ1-1, with a possible D match to TRBD1 (6 bases). This CDR3 is built from 14 residues. From germline, CDR1 is SNHLY and CDR2 FYNNEI. V shed 5 bases and J shed 1 base, with 11 bases lying between them. The CDR3: CASSLTTGNTEAFF. The CDR3 nucleotides read TGTGCCAGCAGTTTAACGACAGGGAACACTGAAGCTTTCTTT. Full variable domain (remainder filled in from reference TRBV2 and TRBJ1-1): EPEVTQTPSHQVTQMGQEVILRCVPISNHLYFYWYRQILGQKVEFLVSFYNNEISEKSEIFDDQFSVERPDGSNFTLKIRSTKLEDSAMYFCASSLTTGNTEAFFGQGTRLTVV.

Notes on this clone: One end of the junction does not line up with germline, which may come from a read error. This chain connects TRBV10-2 to TRBJ1-1; no reliable D call. The CDR3 runs to 14 residues. Germline loops: CDR1 WSHSY, CDR2 SAAADI. This CDR3 is CASSETLRNSEAFF. The CDR3, as DNA: TGCGCCAGCAGTGAGACATTAAGGAACTCTGAAGCTTTCTTT.

This clone was detected only a few times. This sequence joins TRBV9 and TRBJ1-5; D not certain. The CDR3 totals 15 residues. Deletions cut 2 bases from V and 4 bases from J, with 13 bases between. Germline V lookup: CDR1 SGDLS, CDR2 YYNGEE. CDR3 sequence (DNA): TGTGCCAGCAGCGTCGAAGGATGGACTAATCAGCCCCAGCATTTT. As protein: CASSVEGWTNQPQHF.

This clone has more than one count but fewer than ten. This chain uses TRBV7-6 with TRBJ1-3; D ambiguous. V lost 5 bases and J lost 2, with 13 bases in between. In germline, CDR1 is SGHVS, CDR2 FNYEAQ. This CDR3 has 15 residues. This CDR3 reads CASSRERLAGNTIYF. CDR3 DNA sequence: TGTGCCAGCAGCCGGGAAAGATTAGCTGGAAACACCATATATTTT.

V is TRBV5-6 and J is TRBJ1-4, with D uncertain. The germline V and J ends were trimmed by 5 bases and 1 base, with 15 bases remaining between them. Germline loops: CDR1 SGHDT, CDR2 YYEEEE. The CDR3 runs to 16 residues. The CDR3 nucleotides read TGTGCCAGCAGTGCGACAATGCTGGGAACTAATGAAAAACTGTTTTTT. Amino acids: CASSATMLGTNEKLFF.

The chain carries TRBV5-1 and TRBJ2-7, with a tentative D call TRBD1 (5 bases). CDR1 is SGHRS and CDR2 is YFSETQ in the germline V gene. Trimming shortened V by 4 bases and J by 3 bases, and 8 bases separated the two germline ends. The CDR3 contains 12 residues. The CDR3 region is CASSKDNYEQYF. CDR3 bases: TGCGCCAGCAGCAAGGACAACTACGAGCAGTACTTC. Complete variable domain (other parts from reference TRBV5-1 and TRBJ2-7): KAGVTQTPRYLIKTRGQQVTLSCSPISGHRSVSWYQQTPGQGLQFLFEYFSETQRNKGNFPGRFSGRQFSNSRSEMNVSTLELGDSALYLCASSKDNYEQYFGPGTRLTVT.